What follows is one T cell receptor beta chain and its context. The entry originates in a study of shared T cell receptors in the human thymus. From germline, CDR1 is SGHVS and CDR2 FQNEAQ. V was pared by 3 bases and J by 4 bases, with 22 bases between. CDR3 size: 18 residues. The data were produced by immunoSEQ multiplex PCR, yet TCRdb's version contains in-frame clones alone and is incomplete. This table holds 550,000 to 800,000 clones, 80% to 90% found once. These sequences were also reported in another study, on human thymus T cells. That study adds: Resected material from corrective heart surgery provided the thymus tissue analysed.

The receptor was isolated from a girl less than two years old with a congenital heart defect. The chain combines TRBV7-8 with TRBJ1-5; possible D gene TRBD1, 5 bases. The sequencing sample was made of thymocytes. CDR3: CASSFAPLGCRENQPQHF. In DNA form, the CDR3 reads TGTGCCAGCAGCTTTGCTCCCTTAGGATGCAGGGAAAATCAGCCCCAGCATTTT.